A single sample is the source of the 12 T cell receptor beta chains below, sequenced in a study of beta chain features in type 1 diabetes. The isolated RNA, all of it, was reverse transcribed, so expressed TCRB transcripts were what got sequenced. Profiling relied on immunoSEQ multiplex PCR, and the TCRdb table lists in-frame clones only, not all of them. The table includes around 340,000 clones, around 20% detected once. What was sequenced was naive CD4+ T cells from blood. Receptors originate from a woman aged 18-30 years in good health.

This sequence joins TRBV29-1 and TRBJ1-5; tentative D call: TRBD1 (5 bases). The CDR3 runs to 12 residues. Germline V gene sequence: CDR1 SQVTM, CDR2 ANQGSEA. V was shortened by 4 bases and J by 8 bases, with 12 bases between the two germline ends. CDR3 sequence reads: CSVGAGIEPQHF. The CDR3 bases are TGCAGCGTTGGTGCAGGGATAGAGCCCCAGCATTTT.

This clone has a handful of counts. The chain employs TRBV25-1 and TRBJ2-5; weak D call: TRBD2 (5 bases). V was shortened by 1 base and J by 5 bases, with 11 bases between the two germline ends. The CDR3 is 14 residues long. Germline lookup yields CDR1 MGHDK and CDR2 SYGVNS. The CDR3: CASSESRTPETQYF. CDR3 sequence (DNA): TGTGCCAGCAGTGAATCAAGGACTCCGGAGACCCAGTACTTC. The full variable domain, in which reference TRBV25-1 and TRBJ2-5 provide the parts outside the CDR3, is EADIYQTPRYLVIGTGKKITLECSQTMGHDKMYWYQQDPGMELHLIHYSYGVNSTEKGDLSSESTVSRIRTEHFPLTLESARPSHTSQYLCASSESRTPETQYFGPGTRLLVL.

This clone was seen only a few times. V and J are TRBV30 and TRBJ2-5; tentative D call: TRBD2 (5 bases). CDR3 length equals 12 residues. Looked up from germline, CDR1 is GTSNPN and CDR2 is SVGIG (reference sequence). V was trimmed by 4 bases and J by 5 bases, leaving 11 bases between them. CDR3 loop: CAWNGVGETQYF. As DNA, the CDR3 is TGTGCCTGGAACGGGGTGGGGGAGACCCAGTACTTC.

V usage is TRBV5-1 and J usage is TRBJ2-7; 7 positions match TRBD1. The CDR3 loop spans 18 amino acids. CDR1 and CDR2 from the germline V gene are SGHRS and YFSETQ. With 0 bases clipped from V and 1 base from J, the junction kept 13 bases outside the gene matches. The CDR3 bases are TGCGCCAGCAGCTTGGCCCCTGCAGGGGGAACGACTTCCTACGAGCAGTACTTC. Translation: CASSLAPAGGTTSYEQYF. Using reference TRBV5-1 and TRBJ2-7 for the parts outside the CDR3, the full variable domain is KAGVTQTPRYLIKTRGQQVTLSCSPISGHRSVSWYQQTPGQGLQFLFEYFSETQRNKGNFPGRFSGRQFSNSRSEMNVSTLELGDSALYLCASSLAPAGGTTSYEQYFGPGTRLTVT.

The chain uses TRBV9 and TRBJ2-7; the D gene is possibly TRBD2 (6 bases). The germline V and J ends were trimmed by 1 base and 5 bases, with 13 bases remaining between them. Germline-derived CDR1 and CDR2 are SGDLS and YYNGEE. This CDR3 comprises 14 residues. CDR3 region: CASSVTPTSNEQYF. In nucleotides, the CDR3 is TGTGCCAGCAGCGTAACCCCAACTAGCAACGAGCAGTACTTC.

Comments on this clone: Other DNA sequences in the sample encode the same CDR3. The V call is TRBV2, the J call TRBJ2-5; 13 bases line up with TRBD2. There are 15 residues in the CDR3. The germline V gene has CDR1 SNHLY and CDR2 FYNNEI. V lost 4 bases and J lost 2; bases outside the gene matches: 1. DNA for the CDR3: TGTGCCAGCAGTGGGGGACTAGCGGGACAAGAGACCCAGTACTTC. Translating it yields CASSGGLAGQETQYF.

The table lists this clone with a few counts. Here the CDR3 reads CASSLAAGVYSNQPQHF. The CDR3 DNA reads as TGTGCCAGCAGCTTAGCGGCAGGGGTCTATAGCAATCAGCCCCAGCATTTT. V usage is TRBV7-8 and J usage is TRBJ1-5; D is possibly TRBD1 (6 bases). Per the germline V gene, CDR1 is SGHVS and CDR2 is FQNEAQ. This CDR3 comprises 17 residues. V lost 0 bases and J 0 bases, leaving 12 bases between the germline ends.

A single count supports this clone. V and J are TRBV15 and TRBJ2-5; a possible D gene is TRBD1 (5 bases). The V gene's germline CDR1 is LNHNV and CDR2 YYDKDF (reference sequence). The CDR3 contains 15 residues. V dropped 0 bases and J dropped 2 bases, with 10 bases sitting between them. The CDR3 protein is CATSREGDSQETQYF. The CDR3 DNA reads as TGTGCCACCAGCAGAGAGGGCGACAGTCAAGAGACCCAGTACTTC.

The genes are TRBV4-1 and TRBJ1-2, with 7 bases identical to TRBD1. The J segment lost 5 bases and the V segment lost 7 bases, leaving 7 bases of the junction unmatched. The CDR3 runs to 13 residues. Germline V gives CDR1 MGHRA, CDR2 YSYEKL. The CDR3 reads CASTTGDGYGYTF. CDR3 DNA: TGCGCCAGCACTACAGGGGATGGGTATGGCTACACCTTC.

This clone was observed a few times. This sequence joins TRBV5-6 and TRBJ2-1; 10 positions match TRBD2. CDR1 and CDR2 from the germline V gene are SGHDT and YYEEEE. After removal of 0 bases from V and 10 bases from J, the junction contained 16 bases not matched to a gene. This CDR3 is 18 amino acids long. The CDR3 here is CASSLEIRLAGGLGEQFF. In DNA, the CDR3 is TGTGCCAGCAGCTTGGAAATTCGTTTAGCGGGAGGATTAGGCGAGCAGTTCTTC.

This clone showed up just a few times. The chain couples TRBV30 to TRBJ1-2; 12 positions match TRBD1. Germline loops: CDR1 GTSNPN, CDR2 SVGIG (reference sequence). V shed 3 bases and J 7 bases; nucleotides not matched to a gene: 9. The CDR3 covers 15 residues. The CDR3 coding sequence is TGTGCCTGGAGCCTTCCGGGACAGGGGGCAAGTGGCTACACCTTC. Amino acids: CAWSLPGQGASGYTF.

This clone came up a few times. The CDR3 sequence: CASSLNRDSSPLHF. For the CDR3, the DNA is TGTGCCAGCAGCTTAAATAGGGACAGCTCACCCCTCCACTTT. The rearrangement joins TRBV7-9 to TRBJ1-6; 7 bases are shared with TRBD1. V was pared by 2 bases and J by 10 bases, with 5 bases of the junction left unmatched. Germline values: CDR1 SEHNR, CDR2 FQNEAQ (reference sequence). This CDR3 has 14 amino acids.